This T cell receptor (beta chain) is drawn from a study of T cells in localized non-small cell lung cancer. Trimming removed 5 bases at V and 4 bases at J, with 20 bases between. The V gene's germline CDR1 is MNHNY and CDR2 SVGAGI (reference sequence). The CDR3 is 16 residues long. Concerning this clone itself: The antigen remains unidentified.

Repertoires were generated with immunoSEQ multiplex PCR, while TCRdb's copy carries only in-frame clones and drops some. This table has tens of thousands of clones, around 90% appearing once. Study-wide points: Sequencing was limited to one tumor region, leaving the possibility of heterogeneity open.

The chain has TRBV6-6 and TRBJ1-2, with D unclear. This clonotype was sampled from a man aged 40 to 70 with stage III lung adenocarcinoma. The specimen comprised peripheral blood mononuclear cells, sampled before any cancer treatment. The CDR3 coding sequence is TGTGCCAGCAGTACTGGCCCTCGTCGGCCTAGCTATGGCTACACCTTC. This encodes CASSTGPRRPSYGYTF.